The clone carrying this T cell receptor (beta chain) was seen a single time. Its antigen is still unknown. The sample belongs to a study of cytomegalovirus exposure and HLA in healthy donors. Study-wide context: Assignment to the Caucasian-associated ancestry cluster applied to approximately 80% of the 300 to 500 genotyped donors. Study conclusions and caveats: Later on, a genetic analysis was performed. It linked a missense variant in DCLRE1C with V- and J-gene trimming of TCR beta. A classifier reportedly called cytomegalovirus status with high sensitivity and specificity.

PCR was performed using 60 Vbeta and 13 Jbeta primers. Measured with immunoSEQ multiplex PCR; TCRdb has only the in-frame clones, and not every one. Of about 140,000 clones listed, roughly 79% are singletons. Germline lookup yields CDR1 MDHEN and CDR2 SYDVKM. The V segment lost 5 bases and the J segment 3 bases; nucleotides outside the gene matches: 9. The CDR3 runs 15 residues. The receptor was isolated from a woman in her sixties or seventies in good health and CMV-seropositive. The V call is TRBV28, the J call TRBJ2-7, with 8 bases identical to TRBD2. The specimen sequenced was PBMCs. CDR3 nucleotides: TGTGCCAGCAGTCCCCCCGAGCGGGAGTACTACGAGCAGTACTTC. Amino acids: CASSPPEREYYEQYF. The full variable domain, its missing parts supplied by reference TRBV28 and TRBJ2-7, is DVKVTQSSRYLVKRTGEKVFLECVQDMDHENMFWYRQDPGLGLRLIYFSYDVKMKEKGDIPEGYSVSREKKERFSLILESASTNQTSMYLCASSPPEREYYEQYFGPGTRLTVT.